The rows below give T cell receptor beta chains drawn from one sample of a study of T cells in Graves' hyperthyroidism and ophthalmopathy. TCRdb re-called the multiplex PCR reads through MiXCR, storing one row per CDR3 protein. The data show a few hundred thousand distinct CDR3 sequences, less than 25% seen once. The specimen was blood. The receptors here all came from a man between 18 and 35 years old with Graves' hyperthyroidism. Each CDR3 is given with its conserved first and last residue. Fields, in order: D gene, J gene, clone size, V gene, CDR3 length, CDR3 DNA, CDR3 protein. A D gene is named only where the DNA matches it firmly. Rows may omit the clone size; those that give it use once, few, many or a size class.

>-|TRBJ1-2|-|TRBV12-5|14
TGTGCTAGTGGTTTGGTACATGGGGCCTATGGCTACACCTTC
CASGLVHGAYGYTF
>-|TRBJ2-7|many|TRBV12-3/TRBV12-4|14
TGTGCCAGCAGCCCTGCAGATCTTTTCTACGAGCAGTACTTC
CASSPADLFYEQYF
>-|TRBJ2-5|many|TRBV7-3|17
TGTGCCAGCAGCCTCCCCCCGGGGACATGGGGATCAGAGACCCAGTACTTC
CASSLPPGTWGSETQYF
>-|TRBJ2-2|once|TRBV12-3/TRBV12-4|13
TGTGCCAGCAGTCTTCAGCTCACCGGGGAGCTGTTTTTT
CASSLQLTGELFF
>-|TRBJ1-5|few|TRBV6-5|13
TGTGCCAGCAGTTACTCAACCAATCAGCCCCAGCATTTT
CASSYSTNQPQHF
>-|TRBJ1-1|-|TRBV7-6|15
TGTGCCAGCAGCTCGCAGCTTGCATCCTCCACTGAAGCTTTCTTT
CASSSQLASSTEAFF
>-|TRBJ1-2|few|TRBV6-5|17
TGTGCCAGCAGTTATTTACTGTGGACGGCGGACAAATATGGCTACACCTTC
CASSYLLWTADKYGYTF
>-|TRBJ1-1|many|TRBV4-2|15
TGTGCCAGCAGCCCTGAGCCAACAGGCAACACTGAAGCTTTCTTT
CASSPEPTGNTEAFF
>TRBD1|TRBJ2-7|-|TRBV19|14
TGTGCCAGTAGTATTGGAGGGACAGGGGACGAGCAGTACTTC
CASSIGGTGDEQYF
>TRBD2|TRBJ2-4|-|TRBV5-1|17
TGCGCCAGCAGCCGCCGGGGGGGGGGCGAAGCCAAAAACATTCAGTACTTC
CASSRRGGGEAKNIQYF
>-|TRBJ2-7|-|TRBV19|19
TGTGCCAGTAGTATCGACAGTCCAGGGAGAAATCCGGGCAGCTACGAGCAGTACTTC
CASSIDSPGRNPGSYEQYF
>TRBD1|TRBJ2-5|-|TRBV11-2|15
TGTGCCAGCAGCTTAGATTGGGGACAGCAAGAGACCCAGTACTTC
CASSLDWGQQETQYF
>-|TRBJ1-1|many|TRBV10-3|14
TGTGCCATCAAGGGTAACAGCAAGAACACTGAAGCTTTCTTT
CAIKGNSKNTEAFF
>-|TRBJ1-5|many|TRBV28|16
TGTGCCAGCAGTTTATACGGCCCTTCGTTAAATCAGCCCCAGCATTTT
CASSLYGPSLNQPQHF
>-|TRBJ1-2|few|TRBV12-3/TRBV12-4|14
TGTGCCAGCACCACGGCGGGGGGGATCTATGGCTACACCTTC
CASTTAGGIYGYTF
>-|TRBJ1-2|many|TRBV19|13
TGTGCCAGTACCACAACAGGGAACTATGGCTACACCTTC
CASTTTGNYGYTF
>-|TRBJ2-7|-|TRBV12-3/TRBV12-4|13
TGTGCCAGCAGTCTCTCCCATTTCGACGAGCAGTACTTC
CASSLSHFDEQYF
>TRBD1|TRBJ1-1|many|TRBV6-1|17
TGTGCCAGCAGTGAAATAGTATGGGACAGGGTGATCACTGAAGCTTTCTTT
CASSEIVWDRVITEAFF
>TRBD1|TRBJ1-5|many|TRBV11-2|14
TGTGCCAGCAGCTCGACAGGGTTTGGGCAGCCCCAGCATTTT
CASSSTGFGQPQHF
>-|TRBJ2-2|many|TRBV11-1|14
TGTGCCAGCAGCTTAGAAAGTATCACCGGGGAGCTGTTTTTT
CASSLESITGELFF
>-|TRBJ1-5|-|TRBV4-1|15
TGCGCCAGCAGCCAAGCGAACCAGGGAGATCAGCCCCAGCATTTT
CASSQANQGDQPQHF
>-|TRBJ1-1|many|TRBV6-5|15
TGTGCCAGCAGTTACTCTCTACCCCATAACACTGAAGCTTTCTTT
CASSYSLPHNTEAFF
>TRBD2|TRBJ2-2|-|TRBV6-1|17
TGTGCCAGCAGGCCCTCATATAGCGGGGCGAACACCGGGGAGCTGTTTTTT
CASRPSYSGANTGELFF
>TRBD1|TRBJ1-2|many|TRBV4-2|15
TGTGCCAGCAGCCAAGATAGGGGCAGGGGGCCCGAAGACACCTTC
CASSQDRGRGPEDTF
>TRBD2|TRBJ2-5|-|TRBV12-3/TRBV12-4|14
TGTGCCAGCGGGGTGGCGGGAGCTGGCGAGACCCAGTACTTC
CASGVAGAGETQYF
>-|TRBJ1-2|many|TRBV6-1|17
TGTGCCAGCAGTGAAAGGCCGTCGTACAGGCGGAGCTATGGCTACACCTTC
CASSERPSYRRSYGYTF
>-|TRBJ1-1|many|TRBV2|13
TGTGCCAGCCGGGGACATCCGAACACTGATGCTTTCTTT
CASRGHPNTDAFF
>-|TRBJ2-2|few|TRBV24-1|17
TGTGCCACCAGTGATTTTACAGGGGCTAGCGTAGCCGGGGAGCTGTTTTTT
CATSDFTGASVAGELFF
>-|TRBJ2-7|-|TRBV12-3/TRBV12-4|13
TGTGCCAGCAGTTTAGCGCACGGGAACGAGCAGTACTTC
CASSLAHGNEQYF
>TRBD1|TRBJ1-1|few|TRBV29-1|15
TGCAGCGGAAGATACCCGGGACAGGGAATCTCTGAAGCTTTCTTT
CSGRYPGQGISEAFF
>TRBD1|TRBJ1-2|many|TRBV6-5|14
TGTGCCAGCAGTTTCCCGGGACAGAACTATGGCTACACCTTC
CASSFPGQNYGYTF
>TRBD2|TRBJ2-7|-|TRBV14|15
TGTGCCAGCAGCCAAGGGGTTAGCGGGGGCGACGAGCAGTACTTC
CASSQGVSGGDEQYF
>TRBD1|TRBJ2-5|many|TRBV28|15
TGTGCCAGCAGTTTGGGACAGACTAATCAAGAGACCCAGTACTTC
CASSLGQTNQETQYF
>TRBD1|TRBJ1-2|many|TRBV5-1|16
TGCGCCAGCAGCGAAGGGACAGCTCTGGGGTCCTATGGCTACACCTTC
CASSEGTALGSYGYTF
>TRBD2|TRBJ2-1|many|TRBV12-5|18
TGTGCTAGTGGTTTGGTCCTCACCGGGGGGGCCTCCTACAATGAGCAGTTCTTC
CASGLVLTGGASYNEQFF
>-|TRBJ2-3|many|TRBV6-2/TRBV6-3|14
TGTGCCAGCAGTTACTCGGGGGGCACAGATACGCAGTATTTT
CASSYSGGTDTQYF
>-|TRBJ2-2|many|TRBV28|15
TGTGCCAGCAGCTTCGGGGCGAAGAACACCGGGGAGCTGTTTTTT
CASSFGAKNTGELFF
>-|TRBJ2-5|many|TRBV28|14
TGTGCCAGCATTACAGAGAACAGTCAAGAGACCCAGTACTTC
CASITENSQETQYF
>-|TRBJ1-3|many|TRBV4-1|19
TGCGCCAGCAGCCAAGATCACCCCACCATCATGAGCTCTGGAAACACCATATATTTT
CASSQDHPTIMSSGNTIYF
>TRBD1|TRBJ2-7|few|TRBV6-1|17
TGTGCCAGCAGTGGAGGACAGGCCTCACTTTTGGGGAGCGAGCAGTACTTC
CASSGGQASLLGSEQYF
>-|TRBJ2-5|many|TRBV28|12
TGTGCCAGCAGTTTTCGTTTAAAGACCCAGCACTTC
CASSFRLKTQHF
>-|TRBJ1-1|few|TRBV6-1|15
TGTGCCAGCAGTCCAAGACACATTATGAACACTGAAGCTTTCTTT
CASSPRHIMNTEAFF
>-|TRBJ1-1|few|TRBV30|13
TGTGCCTGGAGTCCCGGGTTTAACACTGAAGCTTTCTTT
CAWSPGFNTEAFF
>TRBD2|TRBJ2-7|many|TRBV5-1|14
TGCGCCAGCAGCTTGTCCGGGGGGGCCTACGAGCAGTACTTC
CASSLSGGAYEQYF
>-|TRBJ2-7|many|TRBV19|13
TGTGCCAGTAGTATAGGCCACTCCTACGAGCAGTACTTC
CASSIGHSYEQYF
>TRBD1|TRBJ1-5|many|TRBV7-2|13
TGTGCCAGCAGGCTGACAGGGGATCAGCCCCAGCATTTT
CASRLTGDQPQHF
>-|TRBJ1-5|-|TRBV4-1|16
TGCGCCAGCAGCCAGGCCCCGGGAGGGTCGAATCAGCCCCAGCATTTT
CASSQAPGGSNQPQHF
>TRBD1|TRBJ1-2|-|TRBV12-3/TRBV12-4|15
TGTGCCAGCAGTTTAGCCTCAGGGGGAGGCTATGGCTACACCTTC
CASSLASGGGYGYTF
>-|TRBJ2-7|few|TRBV12-3/TRBV12-4|12
TGTGCCAGCAGTTTACAGGTGTACGAGCAGTACTTC
CASSLQVYEQYF
>-|TRBJ1-2|many|TRBV20-1|15
TGCAGTGCTAGAGGGAGGGGACGTGTCGGCTATGGCTACACCTTC
CSARGRGRVGYGYTF
>-|TRBJ1-2|once|TRBV28|14
TGTGCCAGCCTCCCACAGACGTTTAACTATGGCTACACCTTC
CASLPQTFNYGYTF